The T cell receptor beta chain described here comes from a study of beta chain features in type 1 diabetes. Broader study findings: A potential influence of HLA type upon TCRB rearrangement remained unresolved herein. Shorter TCRB CDR3s, moderately but significantly so, marked every one of the four CD4+ subsets in Type 1 diabetes patients.

Remarks on this clone: The antigen is not known.

Investigators reverse transcribed all isolated RNA, so they sequenced expressed TCRB transcripts. Data came from immunoSEQ multiplex PCR; TCRdb stores just in-frame clones and leaves some out. The sample includes under 850,000 clones, roughly an eighth of them seen just once. Germline V gene data show CDR1 as GTSNPN and CDR2 as SVGIG (reference sequence). This CDR3 contains 13 residues. Deletions cut 4 bases from V and 6 bases from J, with 13 bases between. The receptor comes from a young man with type 1 diabetes. The rearrangement uses TRBV30 and TRBJ1-5, with a tentative D call TRBD1 (5 bases). Input material: naive CD4+ T cells from blood. The CDR3 spells CAWTQPGGQPQHF. The DNA for the CDR3 is TGTGCCTGGACCCAACCCGGGGGTCAGCCCCAGCATTTT.